Listed below are T cell receptor beta chains from one sample, sequenced in a study of blood T cell repertoires in COVID-19. Measured with immunoSEQ multiplex PCR; TCRdb has only the in-frame clones, and not every one. The sample contains 200,000 to 250,000 clones, approximately 83% of which appear only once. Sequenced material: peripheral blood. All receptors derive from a woman aged 25 to 39 who had recovered from COVID-19. Each CDR3 is given with its conserved first and last residue. The order of the fields is clone size, D gene, V gene, J gene, CDR3 protein, CDR3 DNA. D genes are given only for firm matches. The size entry is marked missing in some rows and otherwise reads once, few, many or a size class.

abundance: -
d_gene: TRBD1
v_gene: TRBV12-5
j_gene: TRBJ2-5
CDR3aa: CASGLGQGPQETQYF
CDR3nt: TGTGCTAGTGGACTGGGACAGGGACCCCAAGAGACCCAGTACTTC

abundance: once
d_gene: -
v_gene: TRBV6-1
j_gene: TRBJ1-2
CDR3aa: CASSERTAFFYGYTF
CDR3nt: TGTGCCAGCAGTGAAAGGACAGCCTTTTTCTATGGCTACACCTTC

abundance: -
d_gene: -
v_gene: TRBV2
j_gene: TRBJ1-1
CDR3aa: CASSEDSVGPEAFF
CDR3nt: TGTGCCAGCAGTGAAGACAGTGTTGGTCCTGAAGCTTTCTTT

abundance: -
d_gene: -
v_gene: TRBV7-9
j_gene: TRBJ2-3
CDR3aa: CASSLAVADTQYF
CDR3nt: TGTGCCAGCAGCTTAGCTGTAGCAGATACGCAGTATTTT

abundance: once
d_gene: TRBD2
v_gene: TRBV6-4
j_gene: TRBJ2-1
CDR3aa: CASRPLAGGHNEQFF
CDR3nt: TGTGCCAGCAGACCCCTAGCGGGGGGCCACAATGAGCAGTTCTTC

abundance: -
d_gene: TRBD1
v_gene: TRBV6-5
j_gene: TRBJ1-4
CDR3aa: CASRLQGADEKLFF
CDR3nt: TGTGCCAGCAGGCTACAGGGGGCGGATGAAAAACTGTTTTTT

abundance: -
d_gene: TRBD1
v_gene: TRBV7-6
j_gene: TRBJ2-3
CDR3aa: CASSSTGAGTDTQYF
CDR3nt: TGTGCCAGCAGCTCCACAGGGGCTGGTACAGATACGCAGTATTTT

abundance: -
d_gene: -
v_gene: TRBV4-1
j_gene: TRBJ2-1
CDR3aa: CASSPRRAIFF
CDR3nt: TGCGCCAGCAGCCCACGGAGGGCTATTTTCTTC

abundance: -
d_gene: TRBD1
v_gene: TRBV6-2/TRBV6-3
j_gene: TRBJ1-1
CDR3aa: CASSYWTGEGTEAFF
CDR3nt: TGTGCCAGCAGTTACTGGACAGGGGAGGGGACTGAAGCTTTCTTT

abundance: -
d_gene: -
v_gene: TRBV5-4
j_gene: TRBJ1-2
CDR3aa: CASSLKGARSNYGYTF
CDR3nt: TGTGCCAGCAGCTTGAAAGGGGCGAGGTCTAACTATGGCTACACCTTC

abundance: -
d_gene: TRBD2
v_gene: TRBV4-2
j_gene: TRBJ2-1
CDR3aa: CASSPTSGGAYNEQFF
CDR3nt: TGTGCCAGCAGCCCGACTAGCGGGGGGGCCTACAATGAGCAGTTCTTC

abundance: -
d_gene: -
v_gene: TRBV27
j_gene: TRBJ1-2
CDR3aa: CASSSLTVTTNYGYTF
CDR3nt: TGTGCCAGCAGCTCTCTGACAGTTACAACTAACTATGGCTACACCTTC

abundance: -
d_gene: TRBD2
v_gene: TRBV7-9
j_gene: TRBJ2-5
CDR3aa: CASSPPGASGGETQYF
CDR3nt: TGTGCCAGCAGCCCCCCCGGGGCTAGCGGGGGGGAGACCCAGTACTTC

abundance: -
d_gene: -
v_gene: TRBV5-6
j_gene: TRBJ1-1
CDR3aa: CASSTRVSSTEAFF
CDR3nt: TGTGCCAGCAGCACCAGGGTTTCGTCCACTGAAGCTTTCTTT

abundance: -
d_gene: -
v_gene: TRBV7-9
j_gene: TRBJ1-1
CDR3aa: CASSLGSTEAFF
CDR3nt: TGTGCCAGCAGCTTAGGTTCGACTGAAGCTTTCTTT

abundance: -
d_gene: TRBD2
v_gene: TRBV2
j_gene: TRBJ2-7
CDR3aa: CASSLESGGGEQYF
CDR3nt: TGTGCCAGCAGCCTTGAAAGCGGGGGAGGCGAGCAGTACTTC

abundance: -
d_gene: -
v_gene: TRBV29-1
j_gene: TRBJ2-3
CDR3aa: CSGSALLSTDTQYF
CDR3nt: TGCAGCGGTAGCGCCCTCCTTAGCACAGATACGCAGTATTTT

abundance: -
d_gene: -
v_gene: TRBV5-4
j_gene: TRBJ2-3
CDR3aa: CASSLWSADTQYF
CDR3nt: TGTGCCAGCAGCTTGTGGAGCGCAGATACGCAGTATTTT

abundance: -
d_gene: TRBD1
v_gene: TRBV5-1
j_gene: TRBJ2-5
CDR3aa: CASSRGQGLFQETQYF
CDR3nt: TGCGCCAGCAGCAGAGGACAGGGGCTATTTCAAGAGACCCAGTACTTC

abundance: -
d_gene: TRBD2
v_gene: TRBV3-1/TRBV3-2
j_gene: TRBJ2-7
CDR3aa: CASSPTSGGPYEQYF
CDR3nt: TGTGCCAGCAGCCCGACTAGCGGGGGGCCGTACGAGCAGTACTTC

abundance: -
d_gene: TRBD2
v_gene: TRBV13
j_gene: TRBJ2-1
CDR3aa: CASSSWLAGGNEQFF
CDR3nt: TGTGCCAGCAGCTCCTGGCTAGCGGGGGGCAATGAGCAGTTCTTC

abundance: -
d_gene: TRBD1
v_gene: TRBV9
j_gene: TRBJ2-7
CDR3aa: CASSAGQGGYEQYF
CDR3nt: TGTGCCAGCAGCGCCGGACAGGGCGGCTACGAGCAGTACTTC

abundance: -
d_gene: TRBD1
v_gene: TRBV5-1
j_gene: TRBJ2-5
CDR3aa: CASSFQGAGETQYF
CDR3nt: TGCGCCAGCAGCTTCCAGGGGGCGGGAGAGACCCAGTACTTC

abundance: -
d_gene: -
v_gene: TRBV6-2/TRBV6-3
j_gene: TRBJ2-3
CDR3aa: CASSYSGRGDTQYF
CDR3nt: TGTGCCAGCAGTTACTCCGGCCGGGGAGATACGCAGTATTTT

abundance: once
d_gene: TRBD1
v_gene: TRBV6-5
j_gene: TRBJ1-2
CDR3aa: CASSYLRTGGHYGYTF
CDR3nt: TGTGCCAGCAGTTACCTCAGGACAGGGGGCCACTATGGCTACACCTTC

abundance: -
d_gene: -
v_gene: TRBV6-5
j_gene: TRBJ2-3
CDR3aa: CASSRMGAGDTQYF
CDR3nt: TGTGCCAGCAGCAGAATGGGGGCCGGGGATACGCAGTATTTT

abundance: -
d_gene: TRBD1
v_gene: TRBV9
j_gene: TRBJ2-3
CDR3aa: CASSSRDRADTQYF
CDR3nt: TGTGCCAGCAGCTCCCGGGACAGGGCAGATACGCAGTATTTT

abundance: -
d_gene: -
v_gene: TRBV7-9
j_gene: TRBJ2-1
CDR3aa: CASSLNPEGGQFF
CDR3nt: TGTGCCAGCAGCTTAAATCCCGAGGGCGGGCAGTTCTTC

abundance: -
d_gene: -
v_gene: TRBV9
j_gene: TRBJ1-1
CDR3aa: CASSVGGMNTEAFF
CDR3nt: TGTGCCAGCAGCGTGGGAGGGATGAACACTGAAGCTTTCTTT

abundance: -
d_gene: TRBD1
v_gene: TRBV2
j_gene: TRBJ2-1
CDR3aa: CASSGTVTRYNEQFF
CDR3nt: TGTGCCAGCAGCGGGACAGTTACCCGTTACAATGAGCAGTTCTTC

abundance: once
d_gene: -
v_gene: TRBV5-5
j_gene: TRBJ2-7
CDR3aa: CASSSNYEQYF
CDR3nt: TGTGCCAGCAGCAGCAACTACGAGCAGTACTTC

abundance: -
d_gene: TRBD1
v_gene: TRBV5-1
j_gene: TRBJ2-3
CDR3aa: CASLVYFRDSPLSSTDTQYF
CDR3nt: TGCGCCAGCCTCGTCTATTTCCGGGACAGCCCGCTCTCTAGCACAGATACGCAGTATTTT

abundance: -
d_gene: -
v_gene: TRBV4-1
j_gene: TRBJ2-5
CDR3aa: CASSQGSDRQETQYF
CDR3nt: TGCGCCAGCAGCCAAGGTTCCGACAGACAAGAGACCCAGTACTTC

abundance: -
d_gene: -
v_gene: TRBV20-1
j_gene: TRBJ2-3
CDR3aa: CSASGRGGTDTQYF
CDR3nt: TGCAGTGCTAGTGGTAGGGGCGGCACAGATACGCAGTATTTT

abundance: -
d_gene: TRBD1
v_gene: TRBV9
j_gene: TRBJ1-2
CDR3aa: CASSPETGRWYTF
CDR3nt: TGTGCCAGCAGCCCCGAGACAGGGAGGTGGTACACCTTC

abundance: -
d_gene: -
v_gene: TRBV2
j_gene: TRBJ2-2
CDR3aa: CASSQYWTGTPRRETTGELFF
CDR3nt: TGTGCCAGCTCGCAGTACTGGACGGGGACTCCTCGCAGAGAAACCACCGGGGAGCTGTTTTTT

abundance: -
d_gene: TRBD1
v_gene: TRBV18
j_gene: TRBJ1-4
CDR3aa: CASSPSGTGAEKLFF
CDR3nt: TGTGCCAGCTCACCGTCCGGGACAGGAGCCGAAAAACTGTTTTTT

abundance: once
d_gene: TRBD1
v_gene: TRBV11-2
j_gene: TRBJ1-2
CDR3aa: CASSPRDSSYGYTF
CDR3nt: TGTGCCAGCAGCCCGCGGGACAGCTCTTATGGCTACACCTTC

abundance: -
d_gene: TRBD1
v_gene: TRBV4-2
j_gene: TRBJ1-1
CDR3aa: CASSRTGQGDTEAFF
CDR3nt: TGTGCCAGCAGCCGGACCGGACAGGGAGACACTGAAGCTTTCTTT

abundance: -
d_gene: TRBD2
v_gene: TRBV5-6
j_gene: TRBJ2-5
CDR3aa: CASSWGLAGAIQKTQYF
CDR3nt: TGTGCCAGCAGCTGGGGACTAGCGGGGGCCATTCAAAAGACCCAGTACTTC

abundance: -
d_gene: -
v_gene: TRBV13
j_gene: TRBJ2-3
CDR3aa: CASCTQTHPDTQYF
CDR3nt: TGTGCCAGTTGTACTCAAACCCACCCAGATACGCAGTATTTT

abundance: -
d_gene: TRBD1
v_gene: TRBV4-1
j_gene: TRBJ1-6
CDR3aa: CASSQAPGQANNSPLHF
CDR3nt: TGCGCCAGCAGCCAAGCCCCGGGACAGGCTAATAATTCACCCCTCCACTTT

abundance: -
d_gene: TRBD2
v_gene: TRBV7-3
j_gene: TRBJ2-1
CDR3aa: CASSRSRVGGGNEQFF
CDR3nt: TGTGCCAGCAGCCGATCCCGGGTCGGGGGGGGCAATGAGCAGTTCTTC

abundance: -
d_gene: TRBD1
v_gene: TRBV29-1
j_gene: TRBJ1-3
CDR3aa: CSGTGGNTIYF
CDR3nt: TGCAGCGGGACAGGGGGAAACACCATATATTTT

abundance: once
d_gene: TRBD2
v_gene: TRBV3-1/TRBV3-2
j_gene: TRBJ2-1
CDR3aa: CASSRRGGPYNEQFF
CDR3nt: TGTGCCAGCAGCAGACGGGGGGGCCCCTACAATGAGCAGTTCTTC

abundance: once
d_gene: -
v_gene: TRBV29-1
j_gene: TRBJ1-1
CDR3aa: CSADGDTEAFF
CDR3nt: TGCAGCGCGGACGGGGACACTGAAGCTTTCTTT

abundance: -
d_gene: TRBD2
v_gene: TRBV7-9
j_gene: TRBJ2-1
CDR3aa: CASSLGLAGAYNEQFF
CDR3nt: TGTGCCAGCAGCTTAGGACTAGCGGGGGCCTACAATGAGCAGTTCTTC

abundance: -
d_gene: TRBD1
v_gene: TRBV7-3
j_gene: TRBJ1-1
CDR3aa: CASSLTGDTEAFF
CDR3nt: TGTGCCAGCAGCTTGACAGGGGACACTGAAGCTTTCTTT

abundance: once
d_gene: -
v_gene: TRBV2
j_gene: TRBJ2-5
CDR3aa: CASGRQPQETQYF
CDR3nt: TGTGCCAGCGGTAGACAGCCCCAAGAGACCCAGTACTTC

abundance: -
d_gene: -
v_gene: TRBV27
j_gene: TRBJ2-1
CDR3aa: CASSPGSFNEQFF
CDR3nt: TGTGCCAGCAGTCCAGGGTCTTTCAATGAGCAGTTCTTC

abundance: -
d_gene: -
v_gene: TRBV7-2
j_gene: TRBJ2-1
CDR3aa: CASSLRGNEQFF
CDR3nt: TGTGCCAGCAGCTTAAGGGGCAATGAGCAGTTCTTC

abundance: once
d_gene: -
v_gene: TRBV30
j_gene: TRBJ2-5
CDR3aa: CAWSPDSPLETQYF
CDR3nt: TGTGCCTGGAGTCCGGACAGTCCATTAGAGACCCAGTACTTC

abundance: -
d_gene: -
v_gene: TRBV7-9
j_gene: TRBJ2-7
CDR3aa: CASSLGVVSYEQYF
CDR3nt: TGTGCCAGCAGCTTAGGAGTAGTCTCCTACGAGCAGTACTTC

abundance: -
d_gene: -
v_gene: TRBV7-9
j_gene: TRBJ1-4
CDR3aa: CASLDFNRYPDEKLFF
CDR3nt: TGTGCCAGCCTCGATTTCAACAGATACCCGGATGAAAAACTGTTTTTT

abundance: -
d_gene: TRBD1
v_gene: TRBV18
j_gene: TRBJ1-2
CDR3aa: CASSPRDSYGYTF
CDR3nt: TGTGCCAGCTCACCTCGGGACAGCTATGGCTACACCTTC

abundance: -
d_gene: TRBD1
v_gene: TRBV19
j_gene: TRBJ1-1
CDR3aa: CASSDRANTEAFF
CDR3nt: TGTGCCAGTAGTGACAGGGCGAACACTGAAGCTTTCTTT

abundance: -
d_gene: -
v_gene: TRBV12-3/TRBV12-4
j_gene: TRBJ2-1
CDR3aa: CASSLSNLVEQFF
CDR3nt: TGTGCCAGCAGTTTAAGCAATCTCGTTGAGCAGTTCTTC

abundance: -
d_gene: TRBD2
v_gene: TRBV5-6
j_gene: TRBJ2-3
CDR3aa: CASSLAGGGTQYF
CDR3nt: TGTGCCAGCAGCTTGGCGGGGGGAGGTACGCAGTATTTT

abundance: -
d_gene: -
v_gene: TRBV2
j_gene: TRBJ1-5
CDR3aa: CASSGSGGQPQHF
CDR3nt: TGTGCCAGCAGTGGAAGTGGCGGACAGCCCCAGCATTTT